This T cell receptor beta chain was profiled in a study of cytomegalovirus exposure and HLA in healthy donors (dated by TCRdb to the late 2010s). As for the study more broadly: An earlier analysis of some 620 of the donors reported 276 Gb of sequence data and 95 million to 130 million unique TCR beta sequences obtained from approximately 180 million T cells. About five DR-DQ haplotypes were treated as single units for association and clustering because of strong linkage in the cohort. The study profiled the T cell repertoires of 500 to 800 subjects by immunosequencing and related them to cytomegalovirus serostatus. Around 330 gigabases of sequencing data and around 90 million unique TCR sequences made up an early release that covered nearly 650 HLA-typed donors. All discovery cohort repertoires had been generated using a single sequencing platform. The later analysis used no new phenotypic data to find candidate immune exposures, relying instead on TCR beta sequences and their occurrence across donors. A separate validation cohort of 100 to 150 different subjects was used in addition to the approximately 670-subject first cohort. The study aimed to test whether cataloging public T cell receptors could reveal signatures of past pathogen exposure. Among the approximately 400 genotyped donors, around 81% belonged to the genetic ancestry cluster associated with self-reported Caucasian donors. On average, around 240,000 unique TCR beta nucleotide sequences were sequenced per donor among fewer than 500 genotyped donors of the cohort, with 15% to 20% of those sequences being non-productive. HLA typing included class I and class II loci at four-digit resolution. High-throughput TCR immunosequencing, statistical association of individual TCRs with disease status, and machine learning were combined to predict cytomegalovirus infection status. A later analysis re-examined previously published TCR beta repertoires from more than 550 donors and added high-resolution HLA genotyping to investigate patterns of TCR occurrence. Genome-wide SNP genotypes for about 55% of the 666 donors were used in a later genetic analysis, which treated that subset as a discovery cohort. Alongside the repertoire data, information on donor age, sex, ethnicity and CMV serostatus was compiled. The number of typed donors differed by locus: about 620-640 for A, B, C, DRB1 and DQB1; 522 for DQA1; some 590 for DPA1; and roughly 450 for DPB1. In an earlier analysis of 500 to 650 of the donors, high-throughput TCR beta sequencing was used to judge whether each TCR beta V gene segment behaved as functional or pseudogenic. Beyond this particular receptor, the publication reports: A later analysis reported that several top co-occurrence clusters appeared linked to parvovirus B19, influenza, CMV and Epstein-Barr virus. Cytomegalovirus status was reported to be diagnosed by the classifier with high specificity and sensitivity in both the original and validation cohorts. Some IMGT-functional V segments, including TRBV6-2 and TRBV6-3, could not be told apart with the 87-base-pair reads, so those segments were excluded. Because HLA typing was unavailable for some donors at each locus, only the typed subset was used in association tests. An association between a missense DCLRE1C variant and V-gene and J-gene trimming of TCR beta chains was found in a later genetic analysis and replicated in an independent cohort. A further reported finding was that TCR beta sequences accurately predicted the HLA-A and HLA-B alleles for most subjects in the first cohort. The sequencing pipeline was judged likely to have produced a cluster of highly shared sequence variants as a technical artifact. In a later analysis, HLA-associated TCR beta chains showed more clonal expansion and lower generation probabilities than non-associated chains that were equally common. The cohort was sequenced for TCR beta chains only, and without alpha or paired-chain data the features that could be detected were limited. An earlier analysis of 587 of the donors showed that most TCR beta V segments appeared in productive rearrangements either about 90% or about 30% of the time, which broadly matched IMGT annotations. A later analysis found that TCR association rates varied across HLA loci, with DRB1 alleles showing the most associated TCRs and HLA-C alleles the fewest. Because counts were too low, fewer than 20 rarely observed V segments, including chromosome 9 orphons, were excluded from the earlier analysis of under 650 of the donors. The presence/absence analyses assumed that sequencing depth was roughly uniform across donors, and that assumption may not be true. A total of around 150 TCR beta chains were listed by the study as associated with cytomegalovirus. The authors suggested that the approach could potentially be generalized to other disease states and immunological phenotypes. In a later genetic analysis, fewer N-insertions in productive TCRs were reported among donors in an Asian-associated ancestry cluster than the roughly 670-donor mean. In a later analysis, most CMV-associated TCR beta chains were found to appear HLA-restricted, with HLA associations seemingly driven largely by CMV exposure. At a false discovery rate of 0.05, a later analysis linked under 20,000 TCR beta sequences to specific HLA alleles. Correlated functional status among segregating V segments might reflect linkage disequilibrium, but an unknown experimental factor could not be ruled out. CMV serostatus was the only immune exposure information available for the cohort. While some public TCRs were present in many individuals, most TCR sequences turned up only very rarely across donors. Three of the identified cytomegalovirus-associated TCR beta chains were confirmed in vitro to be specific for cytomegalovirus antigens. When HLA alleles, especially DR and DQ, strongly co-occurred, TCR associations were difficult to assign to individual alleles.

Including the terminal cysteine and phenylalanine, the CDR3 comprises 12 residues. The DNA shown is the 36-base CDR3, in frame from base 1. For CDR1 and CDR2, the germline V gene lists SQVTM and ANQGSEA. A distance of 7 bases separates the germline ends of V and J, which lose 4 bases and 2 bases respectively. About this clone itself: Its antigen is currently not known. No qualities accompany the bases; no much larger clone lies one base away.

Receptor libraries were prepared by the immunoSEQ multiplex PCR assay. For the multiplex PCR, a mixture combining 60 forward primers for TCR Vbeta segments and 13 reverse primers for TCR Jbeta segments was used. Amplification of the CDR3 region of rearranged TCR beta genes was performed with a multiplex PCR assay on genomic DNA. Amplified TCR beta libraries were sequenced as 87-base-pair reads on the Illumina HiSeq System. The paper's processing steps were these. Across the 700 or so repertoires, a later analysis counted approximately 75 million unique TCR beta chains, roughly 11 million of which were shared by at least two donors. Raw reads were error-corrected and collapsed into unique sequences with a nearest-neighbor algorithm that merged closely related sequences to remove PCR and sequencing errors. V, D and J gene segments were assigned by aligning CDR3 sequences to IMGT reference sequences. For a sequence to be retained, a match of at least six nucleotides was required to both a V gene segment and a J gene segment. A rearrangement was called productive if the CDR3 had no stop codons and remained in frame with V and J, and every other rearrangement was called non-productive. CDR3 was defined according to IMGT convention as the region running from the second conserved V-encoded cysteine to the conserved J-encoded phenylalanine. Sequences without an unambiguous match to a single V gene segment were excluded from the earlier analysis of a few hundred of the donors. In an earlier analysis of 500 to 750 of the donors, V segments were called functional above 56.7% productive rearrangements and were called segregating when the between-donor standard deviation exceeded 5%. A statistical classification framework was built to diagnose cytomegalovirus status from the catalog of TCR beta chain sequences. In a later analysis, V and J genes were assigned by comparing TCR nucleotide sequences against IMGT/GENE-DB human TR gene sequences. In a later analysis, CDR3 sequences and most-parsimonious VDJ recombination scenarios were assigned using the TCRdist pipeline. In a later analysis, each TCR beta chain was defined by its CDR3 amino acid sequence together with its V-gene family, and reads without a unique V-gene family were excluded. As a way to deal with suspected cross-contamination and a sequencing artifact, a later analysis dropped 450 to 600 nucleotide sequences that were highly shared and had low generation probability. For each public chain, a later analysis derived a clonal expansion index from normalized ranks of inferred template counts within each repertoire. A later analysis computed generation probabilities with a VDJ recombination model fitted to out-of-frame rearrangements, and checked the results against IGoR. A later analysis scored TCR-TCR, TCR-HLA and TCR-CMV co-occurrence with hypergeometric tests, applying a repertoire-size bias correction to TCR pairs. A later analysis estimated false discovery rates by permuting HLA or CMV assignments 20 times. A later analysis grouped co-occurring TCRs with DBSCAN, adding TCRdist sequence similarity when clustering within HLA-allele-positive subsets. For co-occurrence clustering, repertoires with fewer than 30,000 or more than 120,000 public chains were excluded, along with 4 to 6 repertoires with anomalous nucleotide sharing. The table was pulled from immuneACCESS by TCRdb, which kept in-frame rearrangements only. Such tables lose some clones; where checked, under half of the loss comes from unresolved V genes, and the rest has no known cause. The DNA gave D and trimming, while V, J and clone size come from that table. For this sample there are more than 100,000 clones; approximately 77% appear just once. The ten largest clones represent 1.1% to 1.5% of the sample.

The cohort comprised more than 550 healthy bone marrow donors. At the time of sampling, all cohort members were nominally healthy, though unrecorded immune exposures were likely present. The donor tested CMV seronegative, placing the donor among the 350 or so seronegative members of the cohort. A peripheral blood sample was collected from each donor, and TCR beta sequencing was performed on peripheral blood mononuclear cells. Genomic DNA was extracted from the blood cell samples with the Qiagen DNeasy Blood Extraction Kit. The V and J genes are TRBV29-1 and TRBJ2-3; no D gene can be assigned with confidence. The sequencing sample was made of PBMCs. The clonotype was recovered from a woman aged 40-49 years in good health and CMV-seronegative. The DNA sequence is TGCAGCGTTGCACAGTACACAGATACGCAGTATTTT. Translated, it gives CSVAQYTDTQYF.